The 16 T cell receptor beta chains given below trace back to one sample, sequenced in a study of shared clonotypes between healthy human individuals. Sequenced by immunoSEQ multiplex PCR; TCRdb stores in-frame clones only, minus some. The repertoire holds roughly 2.5 million clones, with around nine tenths as singletons. Material: naive CD4+ T cells sorted from blood. Documented subset: CD45RA+ positively selected. These receptors were obtained from a young man in good health.

V and J are TRBV7-2 and TRBJ2-5, with 7 bases fitting TRBD1. The V gene's germline CDR1 is SGHTA and CDR2 FQGNSA. Trimming removed 2 bases from V and 1 base from J; junction bases left unmatched: 10. The CDR3 is 17 amino acids. The CDR3 coding sequence is TGTGCCAGCAGCTTACAGGGAGCAGGGGGTTTCCAAGAGACCCAGTACTTC. This encodes CASSLQGAGGFQETQYF.

As for this clone: Other nucleotide sequences in the sample specify the same CDR3. The chain links TRBV11-3 to TRBJ2-7, with a weak D call TRBD2 (5 bases). CDR3 length: 13 residues. The V and J ends lost 5 bases and 7 bases respectively, with 15 bases between them. Germline CDR1 is SGHNT and CDR2 is YENEEA. The DNA of the CDR3 is TGTGCCAGCAGCCTGAACCGGGGTGGTGAGCAGTACTTC. This gives the protein CASSLNRGGEQYF.

The chain has TRBV7-9 and TRBJ2-3; TRBD2 matches 7 bases. Germline V CDR1 and CDR2: SEHNR, FQNEAQ (reference sequence). J gave up 1 base and V 3 bases, and 16 bases lay outside the gene matches. CDR3 size: 19 residues. CDR3 region: CASSFGTSANLGGTDTQYF. As DNA, the CDR3 is TGTGCCAGCAGCTTTGGCACTAGCGCGAACCTGGGCGGCACAGATACGCAGTATTTT. The entire variable domain, with the rest obtained from reference TRBV7-9 and TRBJ2-3, is as follows: DTGVSQNPRHKITKRGQNVTFRCDPISEHNRLYWYRQTLGQGPEFLTYFQNEAQLEKSRLLSDRFSAERPKGSFSTLEIQRTEQGDSAMYLCASSFGTSANLGGTDTQYFGPGTRLTVL.

This sequence joins TRBV10-3 and TRBJ2-1, with 9 bases that match TRBD2. The CDR3 has 14 amino acids. Germline V gene lookup returns CDR1 ENHRY and CDR2 SYGVKD. With V trimmed by 4 bases and J by 8 bases, 6 bases remained unmatched. The CDR3 here is CAISGGGAGDEQFF. The CDR3 bases are TGTGCCATCAGTGGCGGGGGGGCCGGCGATGAGCAGTTCTTC.

This rearrangement joins TRBV5-4 to TRBJ1-6; D may be TRBD1 (6 bases). CDR3 length equals 14 residues. V lost 4 bases and J lost 14, with 19 bases in between. Germline V CDR1 and CDR2: SGHNT, YYREEE (reference sequence). The CDR3 region has the DNA TGTGCCAGCAGCCGACAGGAGACCGGGGCAACCCTCCACTTT. Translation gives CASSRQETGATLHF.

The chain joins TRBV27 to TRBJ1-2, with D hard to call. The germline V gene has CDR1 MNHEY and CDR2 SMNVEV (reference sequence). V lost 2 bases and J 4 bases, leaving 14 bases between the germline ends. The CDR3 extends over 15 amino acids. In DNA, the CDR3 is TGTGCCAGCAGTTTAAAGATCAACCCGGGCTATGGCTACACCTTC. It encodes CASSLKINPGYGYTF.

This clone was seen only once. Other nucleotide sequences from this sample produce the same CDR3. CDR3 nucleotide sequence: TGTGCCAGCAGCTTGGGTGCTGGCAATGAGCAGTTCTTC. This gives the protein CASSLGAGNEQFF. The chain combines TRBV5-6 with TRBJ2-1; D gene uncertain. This CDR3 spans 13 amino acids. Looked up from germline, CDR1 is SGHDT and CDR2 is YYEEEE. V was pared by 0 bases and J by 6 bases, with 7 bases between. The full variable domain, rest sourced from reference TRBV5-6 and TRBJ2-1, is DAGVTQSPTHLIKTRGQQVTLRCSPKSGHDTVSWYQQALGQGPQFIFQYYEEEERQRGNFPDRFSGHQFPNYSSELNVNALLLGDSALYLCASSLGAGNEQFFGPGTRLTVL.

V usage is TRBV27 and J usage is TRBJ2-3; TRBD2 is a possible D gene (6 bases). The CDR3 is 16 residues long. V was trimmed by 5 bases and J by 2 bases, leaving 17 bases between them. From germline, CDR1 is MNHEY and CDR2 SMNVEV (reference sequence). For the CDR3, the DNA is TGTGCCAGCAGTCGGGCGGGAAGAGGGATCACAGATACGCAGTATTTT. Residues: CASSRAGRGITDTQYF.

The V gene is TRBV6-5, the J gene TRBJ1-1, with D hard to call. CDR1 is MNHEY and CDR2 is SVGAGI in the germline V gene. The V end lost 2 bases, the J end lost 0 bases, and 10 bases lay between the germline ends. This CDR3 spans 15 amino acids. The CDR3 sequence: CASSYRGSVNTEAFF. The CDR3 DNA reads as TGTGCCAGCAGTTACCGCGGCAGCGTGAACACTGAAGCTTTCTTT.

The J gene is TRBJ2-1, the V gene TRBV19, with 8 bases matching TRBD2. V lost 3 bases, J lost 9 bases, and 13 bases stayed unmatched. This CDR3 has 16 residues. The germline CDR1 and CDR2 sequences are LNHDA and SQIVND (reference sequence). CDR3 sequence (DNA): TGTGCCAGTAGTATTGGCGGGACTAGTCATAAGGGTGAGCAGTTCTTC. Its translation is CASSIGGTSHKGEQFF.

The V gene is TRBV28, the J gene TRBJ1-5; D gene uncertain. Germline lookup yields CDR1 MDHEN and CDR2 SYDVKM. The CDR3 consists of 14 residues. V shed 6 bases and J shed 1 base, with 10 bases lying between them. CDR3 loop: CASSPGASNQPQHF. CDR3 sequence (DNA): TGTGCCAGCAGCCCTGGAGCGAGCAATCAGCCCCAGCATTTT.

J is TRBJ1-6 and V is TRBV7-2, with a possible D match to TRBD1 (5 bases). With 4 bases removed from V and 6 bases from J, the gap between germline ends came to 16 bases. Germline assignment: CDR1 SGHTA and CDR2 FQGNSA. The CDR3 has 16 residues. The CDR3 coding sequence is TGTGCCAGCAGCTCCTCTCAGGGACTGACTAATTCACCCCTCCACTTT. Amino acid sequence: CASSSSQGLTNSPLHF.

CDR3 in DNA: TGTGCTAGTGGTTTGGCCGCTGGAAGGGGGGCTTTCTTT. It yields the protein CASGLAAGRGAFF. V is TRBV12-5 and J is TRBJ1-1, with D perhaps TRBD1 (6 bases). Trimming took 1 base from V and 11 from J, leaving 14 bases between them. The CDR3 extends over 13 amino acids. Germline loops: CDR1 LGHNT, CDR2 FRNRAP.

The chain combines TRBV18 with TRBJ1-1; TRBD1 might be the D (5 bases). The V end was cut by 4 bases, the J end by 5 bases, with 8 bases between. CDR3 size: 12 residues. CDR1 is KGHSH, CDR2 LQKENI, per germline. The CDR3 reads CASSRRDTEAFF. The CDR3 DNA sequence: TGTGCCAGCTCACGCAGGGATACTGAAGCTTTCTTT.

The chain couples TRBV15 to TRBJ2-1; 13 bases align to TRBD2. The CDR3 consists of 15 residues. Germline CDR1 and CDR2: LNHNV and YYDKDF (reference sequence). The V and J ends lost 1 base and 9 bases, in that order; junction bases with no gene match: 3. The CDR3 region is CATSRARTSGGEQFF. CDR3 DNA sequence: TGTGCCACCAGCAGAGCCAGGACTAGCGGGGGTGAGCAGTTCTTC. The entire variable domain, with the rest obtained from reference TRBV15 and TRBJ2-1, is as follows: DAMVIQNPRYQVTQFGKPVTLSCSQTLNHNVMYWYQQKSSQAPKLLFHYYDKDFNNEADTPDNFQSRRPNTSFCFLDIRSPGLGDTAMYLCATSRARTSGGEQFFGPGTRLTVL.

The chain has TRBV5-4 and TRBJ2-3; 9 bases line up with TRBD2. J was trimmed by 2 bases and V by 0 bases; bases with no gene match: 7. Germline V gene data show CDR1 as SGHNT and CDR2 as YYREEE (reference sequence). The CDR3 has 17 residues. CDR3 bases: TGTGCCAGCAGCTTGGGGGCGGGAGGGAAATTCACAGATACGCAGTATTTT. It codes for CASSLGAGGKFTDTQYF.